Below are 20 T cell receptor beta chains sequenced from a single sample in a study of blood T cell repertoires in COVID-19 (dated by TCRdb to the early 2020s). The library was made by the immunoSEQ multiplex PCR assay. This immuneACCESS table, as held by TCRdb, lists in-frame sequences with V and J called but not all clones. Of the missing ones, under half trace to an unresolved V gene in checked studies; the others have no known cause. In this sample the table shows about 210,000 clones, approximately 85% of which occur a single time. Less than 8% of the sample lies in the top ten. Sequenced: peripheral blood. The source of these receptors is a woman aged 45-65 years with active or convalescent COVID-19.

This sequence joins TRBV11-2 and TRBJ2-1, with D possibly being TRBD1 (6 bases). Looked up from germline, CDR1 is SGHAT and CDR2 is FQNNGV. The CDR3 totals 16 residues. Trimming shortened V by 1 base and J by 0 bases, and 10 bases separated the two germline ends. The CDR3 loop is CASSLGGPFSYNEQFF. The CDR3, as DNA: TGTGCCAGCAGCTTAGGGGGGCCCTTCTCCTACAATGAGCAGTTCTTC.

V gene TRBV10-1 combines with J gene TRBJ2-7; tentative D call: TRBD1 (6 bases). Germline V gene data show CDR1 as WNHNN and CDR2 as SYGVQD (reference sequence). This CDR3 is built from 13 residues. The germline V and J ends were trimmed by 7 bases and 9 bases, with 19 bases remaining between them. The DNA of the CDR3 is TGCGCCAGCAACTCGGAACAGGGCCGTCTGCAGTACTTC. This codes for CASNSEQGRLQYF.

The V call is TRBV2, the J call TRBJ1-3, with a tentative D call TRBD1 (5 bases). Germline V gives CDR1 SNHLY, CDR2 FYNNEI. V dropped 4 bases and J dropped 2 bases, with 12 bases sitting between them. CDR3 size: 15 residues. The CDR3 spells CASSVGQGPGNTIYF. CDR3 coding DNA: TGTGCCAGCAGTGTGGGGCAGGGCCCTGGAAACACCATATATTTT.

The J gene is TRBJ1-5, the V gene TRBV24-1; unclear D gene. The CDR3 has 12 amino acids. Trimming took 3 bases from V and 5 from J, leaving 4 bases between them. The V gene's germline CDR1 is KGHDR and CDR2 SFDVKD. The CDR3 DNA reads TGTGCCACCAGTGATGCAGATCAGCCCCAGCATTTT. Its translation: CATSDADQPQHF.

This chain joins TRBV5-6 and TRBJ2-1; 8 bases are shared with TRBD1. Germline V gene sequence: CDR1 SGHDT, CDR2 YYEEEE. Trimming removed 4 bases from V and 0 bases from J; junction bases left unmatched: 3. This CDR3 contains 15 residues. The CDR3 loop is CASSGQGRSYNEQFF. The CDR3 bases are TGTGCCAGCAGCGGACAGGGACGCTCCTACAATGAGCAGTTCTTC. The full variable domain, in which reference TRBV5-6 and TRBJ2-1 provide the parts outside the CDR3, is DAGVTQSPTHLIKTRGQQVTLRCSPKSGHDTVSWYQQALGQGPQFIFQYYEEEERQRGNFPDRFSGHQFPNYSSELNVNALLLGDSALYLCASSGQGRSYNEQFFGPGTRLTVL.

CDR3 residues: CASSGYSPGTEAFF. The CDR3 DNA is TGTGCCAGCAGCGGATACAGCCCCGGCACTGAAGCTTTCTTT. This chain connects TRBV11-2 to TRBJ1-1; D gene unclear. The CDR3 extends over 14 amino acids. V was shortened by 5 bases and J by 4 bases, with 14 bases between the two germline ends. CDR1 is SGHAT, CDR2 FQNNGV, per germline.

The chain joins TRBV2 to TRBJ2-6; tentatively, D is TRBD1 (5 bases). Germline CDR1 SNHLY, CDR2 FYNNEI. The CDR3 is made up of 14 amino acids. V lost 4 bases, J lost 3 bases, and 7 bases lay in between. The CDR3 loop reads CASSGTRGANVLTF. The DNA for the CDR3 is TGTGCCAGCAGTGGGACACGTGGGGCCAACGTCCTGACTTTC.

V gene TRBV7-9 combines with J gene TRBJ2-1; perhaps TRBD1 as D (5 bases). V shed 8 bases and J shed 2 bases, with 7 bases lying between them. Germline V lookup: CDR1 SEHNR, CDR2 FQNEAQ (reference sequence). The CDR3 covers 12 residues. The CDR3 DNA reads TGTGCCAGCCAAGGGGCCTACAATGAGCAGTTCTTC. It is translated as CASQGAYNEQFF.

The chain links TRBV30 to TRBJ2-1, with 8 bases that match TRBD2. V trimming: 4 bases; J trimming: 1 base; junction bases outside the gene matches: 3. The CDR3 is made up of 14 amino acids. Germline assignment: CDR1 GTSNPN and CDR2 SVGIG (reference sequence). The CDR3 nucleotides are TGTGCCTGGAATCGCGGGAGGTCCTACAATGAGCAGTTCTTC. Encoded protein: CAWNRGRSYNEQFF.

The chain recombines TRBV6-5 with TRBJ2-5; tentatively, D is TRBD2 (6 bases). Germline loops: CDR1 MNHEY, CDR2 SVGAGI. V lost 6 bases to trimming and J lost 10 bases, with 15 bases between them. The CDR3 runs 12 residues. This chain's CDR3 is CASSRDSRVQYF. Written as DNA, the CDR3 is TGTGCCAGCAGCCGGGACTCCCGGGTCCAGTACTTC.

This chain joins TRBV27 and TRBJ1-4; TRBD1 matches 11 bases. This CDR3 has 15 residues. After removal of 7 bases from V and 2 bases from J, the junction contained 3 bases not matched to a gene. Germline V gene lookup returns CDR1 MNHEY and CDR2 SMNVEV (reference sequence). CDR3 amino acids: CASKGTGGTNEKLFF. DNA for the CDR3: TGTGCCAGCAAAGGGACAGGGGGTACTAATGAAAAACTGTTTTTT.

This clone was counted only a few times. The chain carries TRBV24-1 and TRBJ2-2; 7 nucleotides align to TRBD1. The length of the CDR3 is 17 residues. With 0 bases clipped from V and 5 bases from J, the junction kept 8 bases outside the gene matches. The germline CDR1 and CDR2 sequences are KGHDR and SFDVKD. The CDR3 protein is CATSDLPVTGWTGELFF. For the CDR3, the DNA is TGTGCCACCAGTGATTTGCCAGTGACAGGGTGGACCGGGGAGCTGTTTTTT.

The J gene is TRBJ2-7, the V gene TRBV6-2 or TRBV6-3, with D possibly TRBD2 on 5 matching bases. Trimming took 0 bases from V and 8 from J, leaving 5 bases between them. CDR3 size: 11 residues. Germline CDR1 and CDR2: MNHEY and SVGEGT. CDR3 loop: CASSYSGKQYV. The CDR3 nucleotides are TGTGCCAGCAGTTACTCCGGGAAGCAGTACGTC.

J is TRBJ2-3 and V is TRBV2; tentatively, D is TRBD2 (6 bases). Germline loops: CDR1 SNHLY, CDR2 FYNNEI. Trimming removed 5 bases from V and 0 bases from J, with 9 bases in between. The CDR3 is 14 residues long. The CDR3 DNA reads as TGTGCCAGCAGTCGGGACTCCAGCACAGATACGCAGTATTTT. It encodes CASSRDSSTDTQYF.

This sequence joins TRBV4-1 and TRBJ1-5; 7 bases are shared with TRBD1. The CDR3 has 15 amino acids. The junction had 9 bases not matched to a gene; V was cut back by 5 bases and J by 5 bases. CDR1 and CDR2 from the germline V gene are MGHRA and YSYEKL. The CDR3 reads CASSLGLRGDQPQHF. CDR3 DNA sequence: TGCGCCAGCAGCTTGGGCCTCAGGGGGGATCAGCCCCAGCATTTT.

V is TRBV5-4 and J is TRBJ1-1, with 7 bases fitting TRBD1. With 0 bases clipped from V and 8 bases from J, the junction kept 4 bases outside the gene matches. The CDR3 has 13 residues. Germline-derived CDR1 and CDR2 are SGHNT and YYREEE (reference sequence). CDR3 DNA sequence: TGTGCCAGCAGCTTGGAACTGGGACAGGAAGCTTTCTTT. This gives the protein CASSLELGQEAFF.

In nucleotides, the CDR3 is TGTGCCAGCAGTGAAGGCGGGAGCTACAATGAGCAGTTCTTC. Translating it yields CASSEGGSYNEQFF. The gene calls are TRBV6-4 and TRBJ2-1; 7 bases line up with TRBD2. Germline CDR1 MRHNA, CDR2 SNTAGT. Trimming at V came to 3 bases and at J to 3 bases, leaving 2 bases not matched to a gene. CDR3 length equals 14 residues.

The rearrangement uses TRBV19 and TRBJ2-3; 11 bases fit TRBD2. Germline assignment: CDR1 LNHDA and CDR2 SQIVND (reference sequence). V lost 2 bases to trimming and J lost 2 bases; unmatched junction nucleotides: 3. This CDR3 is 16 amino acids long. The CDR3 DNA sequence: TGTGCCAGTAGTATATCTAGCGGGGGGCCCACAGATACGCAGTATTTT. It encodes CASSISSGGPTDTQYF.

The chain uses TRBV6-2 or TRBV6-3 and TRBJ2-5; D uncertain. The CDR3 extends over 14 amino acids. Germline values: CDR1 MNHEY, CDR2 SVGEGT. V was clipped by 3 bases and J by 5 bases, with 13 bases between them. The CDR3 here is CASSYYPPRETQYF. Written as DNA, the CDR3 is TGTGCCAGCAGTTATTATCCACCCAGGGAGACCCAGTACTTC.

The chain recombines TRBV5-1 with TRBJ1-2, with 7 bases matching TRBD1. The CDR3 is 13 amino acids. Unmatched junction bases numbered 1, after V lost 3 bases and J lost 2 bases. Per the germline V gene, CDR1 is SGHRS and CDR2 is YFSETQ. The CDR3 sequence: CASSSGQNYGYTF. CDR3 nucleotide sequence: TGCGCCAGCAGCTCGGGACAGAACTATGGCTACACCTTC. Using reference TRBV5-1 and TRBJ1-2 for the parts outside the CDR3, the full variable domain is KAGVTQTPRYLIKTRGQQVTLSCSPISGHRSVSWYQQTPGQGLQFLFEYFSETQRNKGNFPGRFSGRQFSNSRSEMNVSTLELGDSALYLCASSSGQNYGYTFGSGTRLTVV.